The clone carrying this TCR beta chain was seen only a few times. Antigen: not known. The sample originates from a study of T cells in Graves' hyperthyroidism and ophthalmopathy. Extraction of PBMCs used under 13 ml of fresh peripheral blood. Study results and limitations: Most thyroid clonotypes with frequency above 0.001 were detected in blood.

RNA transcripts gave rise to amplified TCR beta CDR3 regions. In the first-round RT-PCR of the TCR CDR3, the HTBI primer set was used. TCRdb itself ran the multiplex PCR reads through MiXCR, one entry per CDR3 protein. Of more than 350,000 distinct CDR3 sequences in the sample, more than 14% were seen once. The TCR comes from a woman under 40 with Graves' ophthalmopathy. Sequenced input: blood.

The CDR3 DNA sequence: TGTGCCACCGACGACCAGGGGGCAGGTGGCTACACCTTC. Protein: CATDDQGAGGYTF. The chain carries TRBV6-1 and TRBJ1-2; TRBD1 matches at 8 bases. This CDR3 region has 13 residues. V shed 10 bases and J 7 bases; nucleotides not matched to a gene: 11. Germline assignment: CDR1 MNHNS and CDR2 SASEGT.